The clone carrying this TCR beta chain has only a few counts. Time point here: patch test 3, about 24 weeks after DPC sensitization. Treatment described: therapeutic diphenylcyclopropenone sensitization with weekly scalp DPC. Total RNA extraction was carried out from unfractionated whole blood. The sample comes from a study of human T cells and chemical hapten exposure. The CDR3 is 15 residues long. Trimming removed 0 bases from V and 1 base from J, with 11 bases in between. The germline V gene encodes CDR1 SGHRS and CDR2 YFSETQ. A single record per CDR3 protein comes from TCRdb applying MiXCR to the RACE reads. This table holds about 39,000 distinct CDR3 sequences, roughly 13% found once.

Sequences were derived from whole blood, sampled in connection with sensitization to the hapten diphenylcyclopropenone (DPC). V usage is TRBV5-1 and J usage is TRBJ2-7; D is perhaps TRBD1 (5 bases). The TCR sequence derives from a woman in her thirties or forties with alopecia areata. Some clones in this sample may be carry-over from other donors' samples. CDR3 protein: CASSLEGSTSYEQYF. For the CDR3, the DNA is TGCGCCAGCAGCTTGGAGGGGTCAACGTCCTACGAGCAGTACTTC.